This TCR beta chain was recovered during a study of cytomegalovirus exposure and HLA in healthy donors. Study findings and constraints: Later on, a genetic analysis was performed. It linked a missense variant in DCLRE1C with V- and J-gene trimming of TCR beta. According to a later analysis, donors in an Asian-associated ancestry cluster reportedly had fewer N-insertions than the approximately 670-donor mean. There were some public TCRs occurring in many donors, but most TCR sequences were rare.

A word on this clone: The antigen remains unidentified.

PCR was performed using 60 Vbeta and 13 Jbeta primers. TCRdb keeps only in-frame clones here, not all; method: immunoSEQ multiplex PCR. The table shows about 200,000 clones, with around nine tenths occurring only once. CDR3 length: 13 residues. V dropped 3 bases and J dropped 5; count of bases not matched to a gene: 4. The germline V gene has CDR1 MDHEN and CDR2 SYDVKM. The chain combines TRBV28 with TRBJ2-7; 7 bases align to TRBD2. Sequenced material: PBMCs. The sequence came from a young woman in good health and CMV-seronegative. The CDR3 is CASSLGGDDEQYF. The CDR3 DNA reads TGTGCCAGCAGTTTGGGAGGGGACGACGAGCAGTACTTC.